This T cell receptor beta chain was recovered during a study of T cell responses to AZD1222 COVID-19 vaccine. Whether given at about 4 or about 12 weeks, second doses were pooled. TCRdb keeps only in-frame clones here, not all; method: immunoSEQ multiplex PCR. The sample includes about 130,000 clones, 80% to 90% of them seen just once. V was pared by 0 bases and J by 3 bases, with 11 bases between. CDR3 length: 15 residues. Germline lookup yields CDR1 MNHEY and CDR2 SVGAGI. This chain uses TRBV6-5 with TRBJ1-1; no clear D. This receptor was taken from an adult who received the AZD1222 COVID-19 vaccine. This material consisted of peripheral blood, taken 28 days after the second AZD1222 dose. CDR3 sequence: CASSYSLDWDTEAFF. As DNA, the CDR3 is TGTGCCAGCAGTTACTCCCTTGACTGGGACACTGAAGCTTTCTTT.